The 32 T cell receptor beta chains below were found in one sample sequenced in a study of glioma-infiltrating T cells (dated by TCRdb to the mid-2010s). The sequencing machine was an Illumina MiSeq. TCR alpha and beta CDR3 regions were amplified with the iRepertoire nested amplicon-rescue multiplex PCR (arm-PCR) platform from RNA. TCRdb reprocessed the public reads (quality trimming at Q25 with fastp, clone calling with MiXCR) and kept in-frame beta chains. Records with the same CDR3 protein are collapsed into one entry carrying the most frequent genes and DNA. Recorded for this sample are around 90,000 distinct CDR3 sequences; approximately 40% of them occurred a single time. The top ten hold roughly two fifths of the sample. The sequenced sample consisted of glioma tissue, nonneoplastic brain tissue, or PBMCs (not recorded which). The receptors shown here come from a human donor with low-grade glioma or glioblastoma, undergoing nonglioma brain surgery, or in good health (not recorded which).

Concerning this clonotype itself: It is likely a read error, because the conserved phenylalanine at the end of the CDR3 is missing. This chain connects TRBV7-3 to TRBJ2-6; either TRBD1 or TRBD2 may fit D (5 bases each). Germline lookup yields CDR1 SGHTA and CDR2 FQGTGA. The CDR3 extends over 16 amino acids. The CDR3 reads CASSLARGPGANVLTS. CDR3 nucleotides: TGTGCCAGCAGCTTGGCGAGGGGCCCTGGGGCCAACGTACTGACTTCC.

Of note for this clonotype: A much bigger clone sits one base away, suggesting this may be a read error. This chain uses TRBV9 with TRBJ1-4; no definite D call. The germline V gene encodes CDR1 SGDLS and CDR2 YYNGEE. The CDR3 is made up of 13 amino acids. In DNA form, the CDR3 reads TGTGTCAGCAGCGGCAGGTTTGCTGAAAAACTGTTTTTT. Translation gives CVSSGRFAEKLFF.

With regard to this clonotype: A read error may explain this, as a much larger clone is one base away. The V and J genes are TRBV29-1 and TRBJ2-1; the D gene is possibly TRBD1 (6 bases). Germline V gene sequence: CDR1 SQVTM, CDR2 ANQGSEA. CDR3 length equals 14 residues. The CDR3: CPLGTHGAYNEQFF. CDR3 DNA sequence: TGCCCTCTTGGGACACACGGTGCCTACAATGAGCAGTTCTTC.

This clonotype was observed many times. V usage is TRBV6-1 and J usage is TRBJ1-3, with TRBD1 as a possible D gene (5 bases). Germline-derived CDR1 and CDR2 are MNHNS and SASEGT. The V and J ends lost 6 bases and 0 bases respectively, with 6 bases between them. There are 13 residues in the CDR3. The CDR3, as DNA: TGTGCCAGCAGAGGGACCTCTGGAAACACCATATATTTT. Translating gives CASRGTSGNTIYF.

The chain combines TRBV27 with TRBJ1-4, with a tentative D call TRBD1 (6 bases). Germline V gene lookup returns CDR1 MNHEY and CDR2 SMNVEV (reference sequence). Trimming shortened V by 4 bases and J by 3 bases, and 18 bases separated the two germline ends. This CDR3 comprises 17 residues. CDR3 sequence (DNA): TGTGCCAGCAGTTACCAGGGACATGGGGCTTCTAATGAAAAACTGTTTTTT. This encodes CASSYQGHGASNEKLFF.

Comment on this clonotype: One junction end disagrees with the germline gene, perhaps due to a read error. The CDR3 DNA reads as TGTGCCAGCAGACCGAGAGGAGGAGGCGCTAATGAAAGACTGTTTTTT. Translation: CASRPRGGGANERLFF. V and J are TRBV12-3 or TRBV12-4 and TRBJ1-4, with D uncertain. The CDR3 extends over 16 amino acids.

This clonotype was seen many times. The chain employs TRBV5-5 and TRBJ2-1; TRBD2 might be the D (5 bases). V lost 3 bases and J 6 bases, leaving 10 bases between the germline ends. This CDR3 has 13 amino acids. Germline assignment: CDR1 SGHKS and CDR2 YYEKEE (reference sequence). The CDR3: CASSSAEGNEQFF. In DNA form, the CDR3 reads TGTGCCAGCAGCTCAGCCGAGGGCAATGAGCAGTTCTTC.

The V call is TRBV14, the J call TRBJ2-7; 8 nucleotides match TRBD2. V lost 2 bases and J lost 10; bases outside the gene matches: 13. This CDR3 comprises 15 residues. Germline V lookup: CDR1 SGHDN, CDR2 FVKESK. The CDR3 spells CASSQPSGLRVDQYF. The CDR3 DNA reads as TGTGCCAGCAGCCAACCTAGCGGGCTCAGGGTAGATCAGTACTTC.

As for this clonotype: A read error may be the cause here, since a much bigger clone is one base away. The CDR3 here is CASSAGTGGNEQYF. DNA of the CDR3: TGCGCCAGCAGCGCCGGGACAGGGGGCAACGAGCAGTACTTC. J is TRBJ2-7 and V is TRBV5-1; 12 nucleotides line up with TRBD1. Trimming cost V 4 bases and J 5 bases; bases outside gene matches: 4. The CDR3 extends over 14 amino acids. Germline CDR1 SGHRS, CDR2 YFSETQ.

This clonotype was seen repeatedly, ten times or more. The V call is TRBV20-1, the J call TRBJ2-3; 9 nucleotides align to TRBD2. The length of the CDR3 is 16 residues. The V and J ends lost 6 bases and 2 bases, in that order; junction bases with no gene match: 12. Germline loops: CDR1 DFQATT, CDR2 SNEGSKA (reference sequence). This CDR3 reads CSATRTSAQYTDTQYF. The CDR3 DNA is TGCAGTGCCACTAGGACTAGCGCCCAGTACACAGATACGCAGTATTTT.

This clonotype was detected many times. This chain links TRBV11-2 with TRBJ2-1; 9 bases are a match to TRBD2. This CDR3 has 14 residues. J was trimmed by 9 bases and V by 1 base; bases with no gene match: 4. Germline V gene sequence: CDR1 SGHAT, CDR2 FQNNGV. CDR3 residues: CASSLGLAGLEQFF. In DNA form, the CDR3 reads TGTGCCAGCAGCTTAGGGCTAGCGGGGCTTGAGCAGTTCTTC.

Remarks on this clonotype: This may be a read error, as it is one base from a much larger clone. The V call is TRBV12-3 or TRBV12-4, the J call TRBJ2-7; D uncertain. The CDR3 has 13 amino acids. The CDR3 DNA reads as TGTGCCGGCAGTCCCCTGGACGGATACGAGCAGTACTTC. Protein: CAGSPLDGYEQYF.

This clonotype came up many times. The chain combines TRBV20-1 with TRBJ2-7, with 7 bases matching TRBD1. The CDR3 covers 13 residues. V gave up 3 bases and J gave up 1 base; unmatched junction bases: 3. Germline assignment: CDR1 DFQATT and CDR2 SNEGSKA (reference sequence). DNA for the CDR3: TGCAGTGCTAGCAAGGGGGCGTCCTACGAGCAGTACTTC. It is translated as CSASKGASYEQYF.

This clonotype appeared many times. The chain uses TRBV10-3 and TRBJ2-5, with D maybe TRBD1 (6 bases). V shed 6 bases and J shed 2 bases, with 7 bases lying between them. Germline lookup yields CDR1 ENHRY and CDR2 SYGVKD. The length of the CDR3 is 12 residues. The CDR3 DNA follows: TGTGCCATCAGAGGACAGCAAGAGACCCAGTACTTC. Translating gives CAIRGQQETQYF.

This clonotype was found many times. This chain joins TRBV7-3 and TRBJ2-1, with 9 positions matching TRBD1. There are 17 residues in the CDR3. CDR1 is SGHTA and CDR2 is FQGTGA in the germline V gene. V trimming: 5 bases; J trimming: 0 bases; junction bases outside the gene matches: 8. The CDR3 sequence is CASSPGQGHPSYNEQFF. CDR3 nucleotide sequence: TGTGCCAGCAGCCCGGGACAGGGTCATCCCTCCTACAATGAGCAGTTCTTC. Full variable domain (missing parts from reference TRBV7-3 and TRBJ2-1): GAGVSQTPSNKVTEKGKYVELRCDPISGHTALYWYRQSLGQGPEFLIYFQGTGAADDSGLPNDRFFAVRPEGSVSTLKIQRTERGDSAVYLCASSPGQGHPSYNEQFFGPGTRLTVL.

This clonotype was picked up many times. This sequence joins TRBV7-2 and TRBJ1-1; D possibly corresponds to TRBD1 (6 bases). CDR3 length: 15 residues. CDR1 and CDR2 (germline): SGHTA, FQGNSA. Trimming stripped 0 bases from V and 1 base from J, with 9 bases between. CDR3 bases: TGTGCCAGCAGCTTAGCCGGACAGCCGAACACTGAAGCTTTCTTT. Its translation: CASSLAGQPNTEAFF.

This chain uses TRBV29-1 with TRBJ2-7; 13 positions match TRBD2. CDR3 length: 16 residues. Germline lookup yields CDR1 SQVTM and CDR2 ANQGSEA. With V trimmed by 0 bases and J by 4 bases, 6 bases remained unmatched. Here the CDR3 DNA reads TGCAGCGTTGAAGATCCACTAGCGGGAGGGCCATACGAGCAGTACTTC. Amino acids: CSVEDPLAGGPYEQYF.

As to this clonotype: The junction differs from germline at one of its ends, possibly a read error. The chain has TRBV27 and TRBJ2-2, with TRBD2 identical over 15 bases. The CDR3 has 16 residues. Germline V gene data show CDR1 as MNHEY and CDR2 as SMNVEV (reference sequence). DNA for the CDR3: TGCGCCAGCAGCCAAGGACTAGCGGGGGGGCAAGGGGAGCTGTTTTTT. Protein sequence: CASSQGLAGGQGELFF.

This clonotype was counted a single time. The J gene is TRBJ1-3, the V gene TRBV7-9; D gene uncertain. Trimming left V 5 bases short and J 8 bases short, with 4 bases between. Germline CDR1 SEHNR, CDR2 FQNEAQ (reference sequence). The CDR3 consists of 10 residues. The CDR3 reads CASSPDTIYF. The CDR3 DNA is TGTGCCAGCAGCCCAGACACCATATATTTT.

To note about this clonotype: At one of its ends the junction is not consistent with the germline gene, which may arise from a read error. The DNA for the CDR3 is TGTGCCAGCAGCTTAGACGCCGGGACAGGGGGCCGTCTAGTCTTC. Residues: CASSLDAGTGGRLVF. The chain combines TRBV11-2 with TRBJ1-2, with 12 positions matching TRBD1. CDR3 length: 15 amino acids. CDR1 and CDR2 from the germline V gene are SGHAT and FQNNGV.

This chain connects TRBV20-1 to TRBJ2-1; D may be TRBD2 (5 bases). With 0 bases removed from V and 6 bases from J, the gap between germline ends came to 24 bases. CDR3 length: 18 amino acids. Germline V gives CDR1 DFQATT, CDR2 SNEGSKA (reference sequence). Here the CDR3 reads CSARDLPLRSREINEQFF. CDR3 DNA: TGCAGTGCTAGAGATCTTCCCCTTCGTTCGAGGGAGATCAATGAGCAGTTCTTC.

This clonotype was recorded at least ten times. The chain combines TRBV7-9 with TRBJ2-3, with no clear D. Germline assignment: CDR1 SEHNR and CDR2 FQNEAQ (reference sequence). Trimming stripped 5 bases from V and 2 bases from J, with 14 bases between. The CDR3 extends over 15 amino acids. CDR3 amino acids: CASSPNMRYTDTQYF. The DNA for the CDR3 is TGTGCCAGCAGCCCTAACATGAGATACACAGATACGCAGTATTTT.

As to this clonotype: A clone one base away is much larger, so this may be a read error. This chain joins TRBV2 and TRBJ2-3; D not certain. The J call may be mistaken, given a closer DNA end match to TRBJ1-5. Germline CDR1 and CDR2: SNHLY and FYNNEI. The CDR3 is 12 residues long. CDR3 coding DNA: TGTGCCAGCAGTCCGACTAGCGATGCGCAGCATTTT. This codes for CASSPTSDAQHF.

At least ten counts were recorded for this clonotype. The chain links TRBV28 to TRBJ1-2; the D gene is possibly TRBD1 (6 bases). The V gene's germline CDR1 is MDHEN and CDR2 SYDVKM. V dropped 5 bases and J dropped 8 bases, with 9 bases sitting between them. This CDR3 has 11 residues. The CDR3 DNA reads as TGTGCCAGCAGTAGGGGGTTAGGCTACACCTTC. It encodes CASSRGLGYTF.

This clonotype was counted at least ten times. The genes are TRBV15 and TRBJ2-1; TRBD1 matches at 10 bases. The ends lost 3 bases at V and 7 bases at J; junction bases unmatched: 3. Per the germline V gene, CDR1 is LNHNV and CDR2 is YYDKDF (reference sequence). The CDR3 spans 14 residues. This chain's CDR3 is CATSRDRGRNEQFF. CDR3 DNA: TGTGCCACCAGCAGGGACAGGGGGAGAAATGAGCAGTTCTTC.

This clonotype was found many times. The CDR3 DNA sequence: TGTGCCAGCAGCCAAACGGGTAATCAGCCCCAGCATTTT. This codes for CASSQTGNQPQHF. The V and J genes are TRBV3-1 and TRBJ1-5, with no clear D. The V and J ends lost 2 bases and 4 bases respectively, with 6 bases between them. CDR1 is LGHDT and CDR2 is YNNKEL in the germline V gene (reference sequence). This CDR3 has 13 amino acids.

CDR3 nucleotide sequence: TGCAGTGCTAGAGGGCAGGGGACAGGGGGTCAGCCCCAGCATTTT. Encoded protein: CSARGQGTGGQPQHF. The chain couples TRBV20-1 to TRBJ1-5; 11 bases match TRBD1. The CDR3 spans 15 residues. Germline CDR1 and CDR2: DFQATT and SNEGSKA (reference sequence). The trim removed 1 base at V and 6 bases at J, leaving 5 bases unmatched.

The V and J genes are TRBV28 and TRBJ2-7, with TRBD1 matching 8 bases. This CDR3 contains 13 residues. From germline, CDR1 is MDHEN and CDR2 SYDVKM. CDR3 DNA sequence: TGTGCCAGCAGGGGCGGGACAGGCGCCGAGCAGGACGTC. This gives the protein CASRGGTGAEQDV.

In this sample, this clonotype turned up many times. V and J are TRBV5-1 and TRBJ2-7, with D maybe TRBD1 (7 bases). The germline CDR1 and CDR2 sequences are SGHRS and YFSETQ. The V gene lost 4 bases and the J gene lost 3 bases, with 17 bases spanning the gap. The CDR3 totals 15 residues. In nucleotides, the CDR3 is TGCGCCAGCAGCCTCACGGCGGGACAGAGCTACGAGCAGTACTTC. Residues: CASSLTAGQSYEQYF.

Ten or more counts support this clonotype. The J gene is TRBJ2-1, the V gene TRBV18; D might be TRBD1 (5 bases). V lost 3 bases, J lost 0 bases, and 9 bases lay in between. Germline values: CDR1 KGHSH, CDR2 LQKENI. The CDR3 runs 15 residues. CDR3 nucleotides: TGTGCCAGCTCACCGGGGCTAATCTCCTACAATGAGCAGTTCTTC. Protein product: CASSPGLISYNEQFF.

This clonotype showed up many times. The V call is TRBV12-5, the J call TRBJ2-3; the match to TRBD2 covers 8 bases. Germline values: CDR1 LGHNT, CDR2 FRNRAP. V lost 11 bases, J lost 2 bases, and 6 bases stayed unmatched. The CDR3 has 13 residues. CDR3: CAGTRQHTDTQYF. The DNA for the CDR3 is TGTGCTGGGACTAGACAGCACACAGATACGCAGTATTTT.

In the case of this clonotype: This CDR3 fails to terminate in the conserved phenylalanine or tryptophan, so it likely reflects a read error. The V and J genes are TRBV15 and TRBJ1-1; the D gene is possibly TRBD1 (6 bases). CDR3 length: 15 amino acids. The V end lost 0 bases, the J end lost 1 base, and 9 bases lay between the germline ends. From germline, CDR1 is LNHNV and CDR2 YYDKDF (reference sequence). The CDR3 reads CATSRDEGGNTEAFR. The CDR3 region has the DNA TGTGCCACCAGCAGAGATGAGGGGGGGAACACTGAAGCTTTCCGT.